The 23 T cell receptor beta chains in this list originate from one sample, sequenced in a study of blood T cell repertoires in COVID-19. Produced via immunoSEQ multiplex PCR; TCRdb's table is partial and in-frame only. The sample records tens of thousands of clones, almost 80% being singletons. Sequenced: peripheral blood. These receptors all stem from a man older than 75 with acute or convalescent COVID-19.

The chain carries TRBV24-1 and TRBJ2-7; perhaps TRBD2 as D (6 bases). Germline V gene lookup returns CDR1 KGHDR and CDR2 SFDVKD. The CDR3 spans 15 residues. V shed 3 bases and J shed 0 bases, with 11 bases lying between them. CDR3 sequence (DNA): TGTGCCACCAGTGATAAGAGTAGCGGCTCCTACGAGCAGTACTTC. Residues: CATSDKSSGSYEQYF.

CDR3 sequence reads: CAISEDRYYGYTF. The CDR3 DNA sequence: TGTGCCATCAGTGAGGACAGGTACTATGGCTACACCTTC. V is TRBV10-3 and J is TRBJ1-2; D is possibly TRBD1 (6 bases). Trimming cost V 2 bases and J 3 bases, with 7 bases left between them. This CDR3 region has 13 residues. The germline gives CDR1 ENHRY, CDR2 SYGVKD.

The chain employs TRBV2 and TRBJ2-2; D is perhaps TRBD2 (6 bases). The CDR3 sequence is 15 residues long. Per the germline V gene, CDR1 is SNHLY and CDR2 is FYNNEI. The germline V and J ends were trimmed by 6 bases and 1 base, with 12 bases remaining between them. CDR3 bases: TGTGCCAGCAGGACAACTAGCAGGAACACCGGGGAGCTGTTTTTT. It specifies CASRTTSRNTGELFF.

The V and J genes are TRBV30 and TRBJ2-3, with TRBD1 matching over 9 bases. From germline, CDR1 is GTSNPN and CDR2 SVGIG (reference sequence). The CDR3 runs 15 residues. The trim removed 0 bases at V and 4 bases at J, leaving 5 bases unmatched. The CDR3 loop reads CAWSVGQGRADTQYF. The CDR3 region has the DNA TGTGCCTGGAGTGTAGGACAGGGGAGGGCAGATACGCAGTATTTT.

This clone was seen a few times. CDR3 sequence reads: CASSSGQGLNTEAFF. The CDR3 nucleotides read TGTGCCAGCAGCTCAGGACAGGGGTTGAACACTGAAGCTTTCTTT. The V gene is TRBV5-8, the J gene TRBJ1-1, with 9 positions matching TRBD1. Per germline, CDR1 SGHTS and CDR2 YDEGEE. V was clipped by 3 bases and J by 0 bases; unmatched bases: 3. The CDR3 runs to 15 residues.

V gene TRBV5-1 combines with J gene TRBJ2-2; D unresolved. V lost 0 bases, J lost 6 bases, and 6 bases lay in between. Germline CDR1 reads SGHRS; CDR2 reads YFSETQ. The CDR3 length is 13 residues. The CDR3: CASSLDSPGELFF. The CDR3 DNA reads as TGCGCCAGCAGCTTGGACAGCCCCGGGGAGCTGTTTTTT.

V usage is TRBV14 and J usage is TRBJ2-5, with 9 bases that match TRBD2. The junction had 9 bases not matched to a gene; V was cut back by 0 bases and J by 7 bases. Looked up from germline, CDR1 is SGHDN and CDR2 is FVKESK. The CDR3 loop spans 16 amino acids. CDR3 sequence reads: CASSQDRSGRSGTQYF. The CDR3 DNA reads as TGTGCCAGCAGCCAAGATAGGAGCGGGAGGAGTGGGACCCAGTACTTC.

The rearrangement joins TRBV5-1 to TRBJ2-1; 9 positions agree with TRBD2. The CDR3 has 15 residues. V dropped 3 bases and J dropped 4; count of bases not matched to a gene: 5. CDR1 and CDR2 from the germline V gene are SGHRS and YFSETQ. The CDR3 loop reads CASSSNSGSYNEQFF. The DNA of the CDR3 is TGCGCCAGCAGCTCGAATAGCGGGAGTTACAATGAGCAGTTCTTC.

The chain uses TRBV11-2 and TRBJ1-2, with D possibly matching TRBD1 (5 bases). Looked up from germline, CDR1 is SGHAT and CDR2 is FQNNGV. The CDR3 sequence is 12 residues long. V was clipped by 5 bases and J by 6 bases, with 10 bases between them. Written as DNA, the CDR3 is TGTGCCAGCAGCCGGGTCAGGGATGGCTACACCTTC. The encoded protein is CASSRVRDGYTF.

The V and J genes are TRBV19 and TRBJ1-5; D may be TRBD1 (5 bases). The germline CDR1 and CDR2 sequences are LNHDA and SQIVND (reference sequence). CDR3 length equals 14 residues. Trimming stripped 6 bases from V and 5 bases from J, with 14 bases between. The CDR3 bases are TGTGCCAGTAGCCCGGGGGGGGGTTATCAGCCCCAGCATTTT. Translation: CASSPGGGYQPQHF.

This clone has only a few counts. The chain is built from TRBV5-5 and TRBJ1-2; D might be TRBD1 (5 bases). CDR3 length equals 12 residues. Germline-derived CDR1 and CDR2 are SGHKS and YYEKEE (reference sequence). V lost 4 bases to trimming and J lost 4 bases, with 8 bases between them. CDR3 region: CASSPTVYGYTF. CDR3 nucleotides: TGTGCCAGCAGCCCGACAGTCTATGGCTACACCTTC.

The chain has TRBV5-6 and TRBJ2-1, with TRBD2 identical over 7 bases. With V trimmed by 3 bases and J by 7 bases, 13 bases remained unmatched. CDR1 and CDR2 from the germline V gene are SGHDT and YYEEEE. This CDR3 spans 16 amino acids. Written as DNA, the CDR3 is TGTGCCAGCAGCTCCTACGGGGTAGCGGGTGTAAATGAGCAGTTCTTC. Amino acid sequence: CASSSYGVAGVNEQFF. Supplemented by reference TRBV5-6 and TRBJ2-1, the full variable domain reads DAGVTQSPTHLIKTRGQQVTLRCSPKSGHDTVSWYQQALGQGPQFIFQYYEEEERQRGNFPDRFSGHQFPNYSSELNVNALLLGDSALYLCASSSYGVAGVNEQFFGPGTRLTVL.

The chain recombines TRBV6-6 with TRBJ2-5; the match to TRBD1 covers 9 bases. CDR3 length equals 16 residues. Germline V gene sequence: CDR1 MNHNY, CDR2 SVGAGI (reference sequence). V shed 0 bases, J shed 2 bases, and the junction held 4 bases outside the gene matches. CDR3 sequence reads: CASSYSAGTGQETQYF. In DNA, the CDR3 is TGTGCCAGCAGTTACTCAGCCGGGACAGGGCAAGAGACCCAGTACTTC.

This clone occurred a few times. This rearrangement joins TRBV27 to TRBJ1-5; D gene ambiguous. The CDR3 has 15 residues. Germline lookup yields CDR1 MNHEY and CDR2 SMNVEV (reference sequence). The ends were cut back, 6 bases at V and 2 bases at J, with 14 bases in the middle. The CDR3 region has the DNA TGTGCCAGCAGCCCCTTCGGGGTAGGCAATCAGCCCCAGCATTTT. It specifies CASSPFGVGNQPQHF.

The chain carries TRBV2 and TRBJ2-4; TRBD1 aligns across 10 bases. The V and J ends lost 6 bases and 3 bases, in that order; junction bases with no gene match: 5. The germline gives CDR1 SNHLY, CDR2 FYNNEI. This CDR3 spans 15 amino acids. CDR3 coding DNA: TGTGCCAGCAGGGGACAGGGGATAGGCAAAAACATTCAGTACTTC. Protein sequence: CASRGQGIGKNIQYF.

The rearrangement joins TRBV7-2 to TRBJ2-1, with D perhaps matching TRBD2 (5 bases). V was trimmed by 4 bases and J by 2 bases, leaving 6 bases between them. The CDR3 has 13 amino acids. Germline CDR1 reads SGHTA; CDR2 reads FQGNSA. CDR3 protein: CASSSGTYNEQFF. The CDR3 DNA follows: TGTGCCAGCAGCTCCGGGACCTACAATGAGCAGTTCTTC. The whole variable domain, remainder taken from reference TRBV7-2 and TRBJ2-1, is GAGVSQSPSNKVTEKGKDVELRCDPISGHTALYWYRQSLGQGLEFLIYFQGNSAPDKSGLPSDRFSAERTGGSVSTLTIQRTQQEDSAVYLCASSSGTYNEQFFGPGTRLTVL.

This clone was recorded a few times. This rearrangement joins TRBV27 to TRBJ1-2; tentatively, D is TRBD1 (6 bases). Germline CDR1 MNHEY, CDR2 SMNVEV (reference sequence). The CDR3 sequence is 13 residues long. V was shortened by 5 bases and J by 3 bases, with 10 bases between the two germline ends. As DNA, the CDR3 is TGTGCCAGCAGTGTGGGGGCGTACTATGGCTACACCTTC. It codes for CASSVGAYYGYTF.

This clone was detected once. The rearrangement uses TRBV2 and TRBJ1-1; perhaps TRBD1 as D (5 bases). The CDR3 runs to 14 residues. Looked up from germline, CDR1 is SNHLY and CDR2 is FYNNEI. V was pared by 6 bases and J by 5 bases, with 16 bases between. DNA of the CDR3: TGTGCCAGCAGGTTTAGTATCCGGGGGACTGAAGCTTTCTTT. It specifies CASRFSIRGTEAFF.

The V call is TRBV2, the J call TRBJ2-7; D perhaps matches TRBD1 (6 bases). With 8 bases removed from V and 3 bases from J, the gap between germline ends came to 8 bases. The CDR3 is 11 residues long. Germline V gives CDR1 SNHLY, CDR2 FYNNEI. The CDR3 region is CASSGDYEQYF. DNA of the CDR3: TGTGCCAGCTCAGGGGACTACGAGCAGTACTTC.

CDR3 in amino acids: CASARQPSGNTIYF. The DNA for the CDR3 is TGTGCCAGCGCACGACAGCCCTCTGGAAACACCATATATTTT. J is TRBJ1-3 and V is TRBV6-5; possible D gene TRBD1, 5 bases. Germline assignment: CDR1 MNHEY and CDR2 SVGAGI. CDR3 length: 14 amino acids. V shed 8 bases and J shed 0 bases, with 11 bases lying between them.

The chain joins TRBV30 to TRBJ1-2, with D unresolved. V was pared by 2 bases and J by 3 bases, with 10 bases between. The CDR3 covers 13 residues. The germline gives CDR1 GTSNPN, CDR2 SVGIG (reference sequence). DNA of the CDR3: TGTGCCTGGAGTCCTCAGTATGACTATGGCTACACCTTC. The encoded protein is CAWSPQYDYGYTF. Filled out from reference TRBV30 and TRBJ1-2, the complete variable domain reads SQTIHQWPATLVQPVGSPLSLECTVEGTSNPNLYWYRQAAGRGLQLLFYSVGIGQISSEVPQNLSASRPQDRQFILSSKKLLLSDSGFYLCAWSPQYDYGYTFGSGTRLTVV.

The chain uses TRBV13 and TRBJ2-1; 9 bases map to TRBD1. V lost 5 bases and J lost 4; bases outside the gene matches: 9. CDR3 length: 16 amino acids. Germline V gene data show CDR1 as PRHDT and CDR2 as FYEKMQ (reference sequence). The CDR3 region is CASSPTPGTGYNEQFF. In DNA form, the CDR3 reads TGTGCCAGCAGCCCGACCCCCGGGACAGGGTACAATGAGCAGTTCTTC. Based on the CDR3 plus reference TRBV13 and TRBJ2-1, the full variable domain is AAGVIQSPRHLIKEKRETATLKCYPIPRHDTVYWYQQGPGQDPQFLISFYEKMQSDKGSIPDRFSAQQFSDYHSELNMSSLELGDSALYFCASSPTPGTGYNEQFFGPGTRLTVL.

In its sample, this clone was seen a few times. The rearrangement uses TRBV19 and TRBJ1-4; a possible D gene is TRBD1 (5 bases). Trimming shortened V by 3 bases and J by 2 bases, and 13 bases separated the two germline ends. The germline gives CDR1 LNHDA, CDR2 SQIVND (reference sequence). The CDR3 sequence is 16 residues long. The CDR3 here is CASSINTGATNEKLFF. Written as DNA, the CDR3 is TGTGCCAGTAGTATTAACACAGGAGCTACTAATGAAAAACTGTTTTTT.